In its sample, the clone carrying this T cell receptor beta chain was seen once. Antigen: not known. Libraries were prepared by immunoSEQ multiplex PCR; TCRdb keeps only in-frame clonotypes and omits some of them. The sample has approximately 200,000 clones; 91% are singletons. The data are from a study of T cell responses to AZD1222 COVID-19 vaccine. Study-wide results and limits: Spike-specific TCR depth and breadth grew after two AZD1222 doses. Only a handful of AZD1222 recipients, more than 5 in all, had baseline seropositivity. The peak T cell response came first, and repertoires were sampled only after it.

V was shortened by 4 bases and J by 2 bases, with 4 bases between the two germline ends. The CDR3 consists of 12 residues. Germline CDR1 is MDHEN and CDR2 is SYDVKM. Combined were second doses at about 4 or about 12 weeks. The chain joins TRBV28 to TRBJ2-3, with D hard to call. Sequenced material: peripheral blood, taken 28 days after the second AZD1222 dose. The clonotype was recovered from an adult who received the AZD1222 COVID-19 vaccine. CDR3 in amino acids: CASSYYTDTQYF. In DNA, the CDR3 is TGTGCCAGCAGTTACTACACAGATACGCAGTATTTT.